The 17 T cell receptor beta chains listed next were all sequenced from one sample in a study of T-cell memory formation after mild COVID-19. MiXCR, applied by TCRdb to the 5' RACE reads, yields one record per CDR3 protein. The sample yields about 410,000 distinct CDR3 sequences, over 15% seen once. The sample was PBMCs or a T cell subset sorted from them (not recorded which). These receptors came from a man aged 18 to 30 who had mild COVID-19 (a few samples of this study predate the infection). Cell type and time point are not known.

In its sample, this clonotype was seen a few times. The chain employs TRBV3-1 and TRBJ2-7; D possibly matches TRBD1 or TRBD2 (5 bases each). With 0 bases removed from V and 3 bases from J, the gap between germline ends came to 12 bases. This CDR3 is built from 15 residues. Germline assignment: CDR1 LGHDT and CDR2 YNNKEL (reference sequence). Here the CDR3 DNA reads TGTGCCAGCAGCCAAGAAGGGACGGCAAACTACGAGCAGTACTTC. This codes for CASSQEGTANYEQYF.

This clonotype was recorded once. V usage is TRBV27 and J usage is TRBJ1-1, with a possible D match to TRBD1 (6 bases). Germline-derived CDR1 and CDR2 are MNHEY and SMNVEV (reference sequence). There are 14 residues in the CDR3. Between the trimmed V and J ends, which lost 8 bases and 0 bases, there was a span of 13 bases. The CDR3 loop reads CASGFRGMNTEAFF. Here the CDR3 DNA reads TGTGCCAGCGGATTCAGGGGAATGAACACTGAAGCTTTCTTT.

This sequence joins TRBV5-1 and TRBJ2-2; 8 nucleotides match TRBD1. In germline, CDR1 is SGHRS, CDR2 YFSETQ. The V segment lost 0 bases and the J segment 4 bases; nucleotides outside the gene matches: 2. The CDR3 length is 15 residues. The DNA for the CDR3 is TGCGCCAGCAGCTTGGTCAGGGGGCCCACCGGGGAGCTGTTTTTT. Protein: CASSLVRGPTGELFF. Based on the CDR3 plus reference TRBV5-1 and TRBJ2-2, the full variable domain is KAGVTQTPRYLIKTRGQQVTLSCSPISGHRSVSWYQQTPGQGLQFLFEYFSETQRNKGNFPGRFSGRQFSNSRSEMNVSTLELGDSALYLCASSLVRGPTGELFFGEGSRLTVL.

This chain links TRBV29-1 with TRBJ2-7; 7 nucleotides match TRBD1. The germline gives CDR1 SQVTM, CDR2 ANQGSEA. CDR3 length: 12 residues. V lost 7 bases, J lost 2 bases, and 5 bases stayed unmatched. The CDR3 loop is CSAGQNPYEQYF. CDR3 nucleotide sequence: TGCAGCGCGGGACAGAACCCCTACGAGCAGTACTTC.

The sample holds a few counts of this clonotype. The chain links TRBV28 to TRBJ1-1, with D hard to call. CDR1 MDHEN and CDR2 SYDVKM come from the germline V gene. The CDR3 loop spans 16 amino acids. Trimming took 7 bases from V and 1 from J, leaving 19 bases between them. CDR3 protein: CASTLATGRPNTEAFF. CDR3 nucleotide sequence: TGTGCCAGCACTCTTGCCACGGGGAGACCGAACACTGAAGCTTTCTTT. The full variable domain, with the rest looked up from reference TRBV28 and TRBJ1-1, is DVKVTQSSRYLVKRTGEKVFLECVQDMDHENMFWYRQDPGLGLRLIYFSYDVKMKEKGDIPEGYSVSREKKERFSLILESASTNQTSMYLCASTLATGRPNTEAFFGQGTRLTVV.

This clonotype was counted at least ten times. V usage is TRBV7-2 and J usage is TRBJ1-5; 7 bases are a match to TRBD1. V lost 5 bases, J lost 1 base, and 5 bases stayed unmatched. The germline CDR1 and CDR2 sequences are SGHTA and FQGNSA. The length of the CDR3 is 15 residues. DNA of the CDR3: TGTGCCAGCAGCGTGACAGGGACGAGCAATCAGCCCCAGCATTTT. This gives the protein CASSVTGTSNQPQHF.

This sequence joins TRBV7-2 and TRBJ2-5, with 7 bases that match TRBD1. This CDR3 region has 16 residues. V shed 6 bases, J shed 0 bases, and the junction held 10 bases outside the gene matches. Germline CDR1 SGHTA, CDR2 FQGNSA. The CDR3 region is CASRPRDRGYQETQYF. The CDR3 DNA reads TGTGCCAGCAGGCCCCGGGACAGAGGGTACCAAGAGACCCAGTACTTC.

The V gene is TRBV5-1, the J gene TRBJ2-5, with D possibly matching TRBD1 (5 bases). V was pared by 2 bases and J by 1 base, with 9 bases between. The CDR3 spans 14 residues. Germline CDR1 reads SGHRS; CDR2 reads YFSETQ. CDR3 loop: CASSFPGPQETQYF. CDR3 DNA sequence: TGCGCCAGCAGCTTCCCAGGGCCCCAAGAGACCCAGTACTTC. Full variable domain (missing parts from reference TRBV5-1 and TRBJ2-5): KAGVTQTPRYLIKTRGQQVTLSCSPISGHRSVSWYQQTPGQGLQFLFEYFSETQRNKGNFPGRFSGRQFSNSRSEMNVSTLELGDSALYLCASSFPGPQETQYFGPGTRLLVL.

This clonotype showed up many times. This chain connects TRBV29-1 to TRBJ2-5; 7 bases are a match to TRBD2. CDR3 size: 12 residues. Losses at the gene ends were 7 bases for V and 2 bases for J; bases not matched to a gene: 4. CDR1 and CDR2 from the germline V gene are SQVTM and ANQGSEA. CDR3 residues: CSGGGSQETQYF. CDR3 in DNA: TGCAGCGGGGGGGGGTCACAAGAGACCCAGTACTTC.

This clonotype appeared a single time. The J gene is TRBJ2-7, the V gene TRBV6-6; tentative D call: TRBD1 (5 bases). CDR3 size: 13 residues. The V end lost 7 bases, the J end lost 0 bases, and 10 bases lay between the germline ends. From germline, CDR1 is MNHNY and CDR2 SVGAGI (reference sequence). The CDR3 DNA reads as TGTGCCAGCATACCAGACAGCTCCTACGAGCAGTACTTC. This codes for CASIPDSSYEQYF.

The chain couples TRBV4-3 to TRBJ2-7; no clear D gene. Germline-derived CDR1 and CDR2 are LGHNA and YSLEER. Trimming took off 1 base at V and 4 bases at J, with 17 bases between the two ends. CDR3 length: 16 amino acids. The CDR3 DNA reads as TGCGCCAGCAGCCAAGTCCGATCTGCGTCGGTTTACGAGCAGTACTTC. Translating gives CASSQVRSASVYEQYF.

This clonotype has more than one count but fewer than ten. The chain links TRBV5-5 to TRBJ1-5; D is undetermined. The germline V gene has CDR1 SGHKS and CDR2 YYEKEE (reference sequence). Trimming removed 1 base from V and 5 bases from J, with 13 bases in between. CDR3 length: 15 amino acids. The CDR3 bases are TGTGCCAGCAGCTTGACACCCCAGGTGGATCAGCCCCAGCATTTT. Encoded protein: CASSLTPQVDQPQHF.

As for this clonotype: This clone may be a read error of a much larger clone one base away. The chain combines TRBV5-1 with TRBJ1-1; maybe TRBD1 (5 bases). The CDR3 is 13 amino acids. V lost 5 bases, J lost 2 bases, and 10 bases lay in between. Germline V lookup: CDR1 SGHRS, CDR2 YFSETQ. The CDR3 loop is CASRRQCNTEAFF. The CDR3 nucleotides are TGCGCCAGCAGAAGACAGTGTAACACTGAAGCTTTCTTT.

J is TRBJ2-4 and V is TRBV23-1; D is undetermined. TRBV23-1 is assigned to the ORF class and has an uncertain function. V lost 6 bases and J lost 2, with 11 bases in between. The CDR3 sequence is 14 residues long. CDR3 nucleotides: TGCGCCAGCAGAGGAAGGGAAACCAAAAACATTCAGTACTTC. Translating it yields CASRGRETKNIQYF.

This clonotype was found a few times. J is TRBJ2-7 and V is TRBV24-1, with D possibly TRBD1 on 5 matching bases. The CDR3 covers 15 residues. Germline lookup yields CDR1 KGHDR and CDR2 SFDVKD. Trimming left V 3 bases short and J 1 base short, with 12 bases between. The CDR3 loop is CATSDQTVKSYEQYV. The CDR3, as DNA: TGTGCCACCAGTGATCAGACAGTTAAATCCTACGAGCAGTACGTC.

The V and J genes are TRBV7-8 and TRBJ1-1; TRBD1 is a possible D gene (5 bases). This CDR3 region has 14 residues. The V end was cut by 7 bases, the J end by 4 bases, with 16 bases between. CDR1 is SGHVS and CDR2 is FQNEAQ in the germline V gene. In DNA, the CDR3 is TGTGCCAGCACCATGACAGACCTTGGCACTGAAGCTTTCTTT. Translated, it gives CASTMTDLGTEAFF.

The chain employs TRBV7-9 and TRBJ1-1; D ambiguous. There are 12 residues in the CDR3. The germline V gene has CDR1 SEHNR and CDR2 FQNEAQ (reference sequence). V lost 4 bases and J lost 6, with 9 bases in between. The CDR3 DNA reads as TGTGCCAGCAGCTCCAATGGAGCTGAAGCTTTCTTT. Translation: CASSSNGAEAFF.